Shown below are 27 T cell receptor beta chains from a single sample sequenced in a study of CD8+ T cells in alopecia areata. RNA was extracted and reverse transcribed into cDNA as the sequencing template. Profiling relied on immunoSEQ multiplex PCR, and the TCRdb table lists in-frame clones only, not all of them. The table records some 170,000 clones, about 54% of them present only once. Treatment defined: oral pan-JAK inhibitor, 5-10 mg twice daily. Source: CD4+ T cells sorted from blood, taken between weeks 55 and 65, from a patient treated with tofacitinib. The receptors originated from a human donor with alopecia areata.

The rearrangement joins TRBV29-1 to TRBJ2-3, with TRBD1 identical over 8 bases. V gave up 1 base and J gave up 3 bases; unmatched junction bases: 3. Per the germline V gene, CDR1 is SQVTM and CDR2 is ANQGSEA. CDR3 size: 14 residues. The CDR3 nucleotides are TGCAGCGTTGAAGCACAGGGGGGTACAGATACGCAGTATTTT. It codes for CSVEAQGGTDTQYF.

This clone was picked up a small number of times. V gene TRBV29-1 combines with J gene TRBJ2-7, with 9 nucleotides matching TRBD2. Germline lookup yields CDR1 SQVTM and CDR2 ANQGSEA. J lost 2 bases, V lost 4 bases, and 3 bases had no gene match. CDR3 length: 13 residues. This CDR3 is CSVGGLAPYEQYF. The CDR3 coding sequence is TGCAGCGTTGGTGGACTAGCGCCCTACGAGCAGTACTTC.

This clone has just a few counts. The chain carries TRBV7-9 and TRBJ2-5; D gene unclear. The V gene's germline CDR1 is SEHNR and CDR2 FQNEAQ (reference sequence). The V end lost 4 bases, the J end lost 3 bases, and 6 bases lay between the germline ends. The CDR3 loop spans 12 amino acids. CDR3 nucleotides: TGTGCCAGCAGCTCACGAAAAGAGACCCAGTACTTC. This translates into CASSSRKETQYF. Complete variable domain (other parts from reference TRBV7-9 and TRBJ2-5): DTGVSQNPRHKITKRGQNVTFRCDPISEHNRLYWYRQTLGQGPEFLTYFQNEAQLEKSRLLSDRFSAERPKGSFSTLEIQRTEQGDSAMYLCASSSRKETQYFGPGTRLLVL.

Remarks on this clone: Different DNA sequences within this sample yield the same CDR3. The chain carries TRBV29-1 and TRBJ2-5; 7 nucleotides align to TRBD1. Germline V gives CDR1 SQVTM, CDR2 ANQGSEA. This CDR3 is 12 amino acids long. Trimming took 4 bases from V and 2 from J; bases not matched to a gene: 1. The CDR3 bases are TGCAGCGTTGGGACAGGACAAGAGACCCAGTACTTC. It yields the protein CSVGTGQETQYF.

The chain joins TRBV4-2 to TRBJ2-5; D is unresolved. This CDR3 has 15 amino acids. Per the germline V gene, CDR1 is LGHNA and CDR2 is YNFKEQ. The V and J ends lost 0 bases and 5 bases respectively, with 13 bases between them. DNA for the CDR3: TGTGCCAGCAGCCAAGATCTCCTGGGCCGGGAGACCCAGTACTTC. The encoded protein is CASSQDLLGRETQYF.

This rearrangement joins TRBV29-1 to TRBJ1-2, with 7 positions matching TRBD1. V lost 3 bases and J lost 8; bases outside the gene matches: 9. The CDR3 runs 13 residues. The germline V gene has CDR1 SQVTM and CDR2 ANQGSEA. The CDR3 coding sequence is TGCAGCGTTGACCCCCAGGGGGGGGGAGGCTACACCTTC. This encodes CSVDPQGGGGYTF.

A few counts support this clone. This rearrangement joins TRBV18 to TRBJ2-2; D call uncertain. This CDR3 spans 14 amino acids. The germline CDR1 and CDR2 sequences are KGHSH and LQKENI. V lost 2 bases to trimming and J lost 1 base, with 5 bases between them. CDR3 DNA: TGTGCCAGCTCACCAATACAGAACACCGGGGAGCTGTTTTTT. Encoded protein: CASSPIQNTGELFF.

The gene calls are TRBV2 and TRBJ1-2; D is undetermined. V was trimmed by 3 bases and J by 4 bases, leaving 6 bases between them. The CDR3 covers 12 residues. Germline V gives CDR1 SNHLY, CDR2 FYNNEI. The DNA for the CDR3 is TGTGCCAGCAGTGATCAGGCCTATGGCTACACCTTC. Amino acids: CASSDQAYGYTF. The complete variable domain, with remaining parts taken from reference TRBV2 and TRBJ1-2, reads EPEVTQTPSHQVTQMGQEVILRCVPISNHLYFYWYRQILGQKVEFLVSFYNNEISEKSEIFDDQFSVERPDGSNFTLKIRSTKLEDSAMYFCASSDQAYGYTFGSGTRLTVV.

This clone was picked up a small number of times. V and J are TRBV29-1 and TRBJ2-5; 10 bases align to TRBD1. The CDR3 has 14 residues. Trimming cost V 3 bases and J 4 bases; bases outside gene matches: 5. Germline values: CDR1 SQVTM, CDR2 ANQGSEA. This chain's CDR3 is CSVDRDRGLETQYF. CDR3 nucleotides: TGCAGCGTTGATCGGGACAGGGGCCTAGAGACCCAGTACTTC.

V is TRBV19 and J is TRBJ1-2; D remains ambiguous. Trimming took 5 bases from V and 6 from J, leaving 10 bases between them. The length of the CDR3 is 12 residues. CDR1 is LNHDA, CDR2 SQIVND, per germline (reference sequence). CDR3 region: CASSDLGNGYTF. The CDR3 coding sequence is TGTGCCAGTAGTGATCTTGGGAATGGCTACACCTTC. The full variable domain, rest sourced from reference TRBV19 and TRBJ1-2, is DGGITQSPKYLFRKEGQNVTLSCEQNLNHDAMYWYRQDPGQGLRLIYYSQIVNDFQKGDIAEGYSVSREKKESFPLTVTSAQKNPTAFYLCASSDLGNGYTFGSGTRLTVV.

The V and J genes are TRBV4-2 and TRBJ1-2, with TRBD1 matching over 8 bases. Unmatched junction bases numbered 9, after V lost 5 bases and J lost 7 bases. Germline CDR1 is LGHNA and CDR2 is YNFKEQ. The CDR3 is 14 residues long. The CDR3 DNA reads TGTGCCAGCAGCGAAGGACAGGGAGAGGGTGGCTACACCTTC. Translated: CASSEGQGEGGYTF.

This clone was detected a few times. The rearrangement uses TRBV18 and TRBJ1-6, with D tentatively TRBD1 (6 bases). This CDR3 spans 14 amino acids. CDR1 is KGHSH, CDR2 LQKENI, per germline. The ends were cut back, 1 base at V and 8 bases at J, with 9 bases in the middle. The CDR3 region is CASSPRDTDSPLHF. Written as DNA, the CDR3 is TGTGCCAGCTCACCACGGGACACCGATTCACCCCTCCACTTT.

This clone was seen more than once but under ten times. The genes are TRBV30 and TRBJ1-2; D is uncertain. Trimming removed 5 bases at V and 4 bases at J, with 8 bases between. Germline assignment: CDR1 GTSNPN and CDR2 SVGIG (reference sequence). The CDR3 length is 11 residues. The CDR3 region has the DNA TGTGCCTGGCGGAGGTCCTATGGCTACACCTTC. It codes for CAWRRSYGYTF.

This clone was recorded a few times. This chain uses TRBV6-6 with TRBJ1-1; D gene ambiguous. CDR1 MNHNY and CDR2 SVGAGI come from the germline V gene (reference sequence). V was trimmed by 5 bases and J by 6 bases, leaving 13 bases between them. The CDR3 consists of 13 residues. CDR3 sequence (DNA): TGTGCCAGCAGTGTGGAGTTCGGGGCTGAAGCTTTCTTT. Protein product: CASSVEFGAEAFF.

The table lists this clone with a few counts. CDR3 bases: TGTGCCTGGAGACGAGGGGTTAGTCCCTACAATGAGCAGTTCTTC. This codes for CAWRRGVSPYNEQFF. This sequence joins TRBV30 and TRBJ2-1; D possibly matches TRBD1 or TRBD2 (5 bases each). Trimming cost V 3 bases and J 2 bases, with 14 bases left between them. The CDR3 runs to 15 residues. Germline V gene sequence: CDR1 GTSNPN, CDR2 SVGIG (reference sequence).

This clone was found a few times. The gene calls are TRBV19 and TRBJ1-1, with TRBD1 identical over 7 bases. Germline V lookup: CDR1 LNHDA, CDR2 SQIVND (reference sequence). This CDR3 has 14 residues. The V and J ends lost 4 bases and 1 base, in that order; junction bases with no gene match: 3. As DNA, the CDR3 is TGTGCCAGTAGTACGAGACAGGGGAACACTGAAGCTTTCTTT. It encodes CASSTRQGNTEAFF.

The V call is TRBV18, the J call TRBJ1-1; D not certain. CDR1 KGHSH and CDR2 LQKENI come from the germline V gene. V lost 2 bases and J 7 bases, leaving 8 bases between the germline ends. This CDR3 has 12 residues. The CDR3: CASSPVRNEAFF. As DNA, the CDR3 is TGTGCCAGCTCACCAGTACGGAATGAAGCTTTCTTT.

In DNA form, the CDR3 reads TGTGCCTGGAGTCTAGTCTGGGGGAGCTACTATGGCTACACCTTC. Protein: CAWSLVWGSYYGYTF. The rearrangement links TRBV30 to TRBJ1-2; D may be TRBD1 (5 bases). The CDR3 loop spans 15 amino acids. V was pared by 2 bases and J by 3 bases, with 16 bases between. The germline gives CDR1 GTSNPN, CDR2 SVGIG (reference sequence).

The chain has TRBV30 and TRBJ1-1; TRBD1 agrees at 9 bases. With V trimmed by 0 bases and J by 0 bases, 8 bases remained unmatched. The CDR3 contains 17 residues. Germline V gives CDR1 GTSNPN, CDR2 SVGIG (reference sequence). The CDR3 is CAWSVTGGAEMNTEAFF. The CDR3 region has the DNA TGTGCCTGGAGTGTAACAGGGGGCGCAGAAATGAACACTGAAGCTTTCTTT.

The V gene is TRBV6-5, the J gene TRBJ1-2; D unclear. V shed 6 bases and J shed 4 bases, with 12 bases lying between them. The CDR3 is 13 amino acids. Germline CDR1 is MNHEY and CDR2 is SVGAGI. The CDR3 DNA reads as TGTGCCAGCAGCGGGGATCCCATCTATGGCTACACCTTC. Translated: CASSGDPIYGYTF.

The CDR3 coding sequence is TGTGCCAGCAGTGCTAAATACGAGCAGTACTTC. Amino acid sequence: CASSAKYEQYF. V gene TRBV2 combines with J gene TRBJ2-7; D remains ambiguous. The germline V gene has CDR1 SNHLY and CDR2 FYNNEI. The CDR3 runs 11 residues. V was pared by 4 bases and J by 4 bases, with 5 bases between.

The chain employs TRBV11-2 and TRBJ2-1; tentatively, D is TRBD2 (6 bases). V gave up 0 bases and J gave up 3 bases, with 12 bases separating them. This CDR3 region has 16 residues. CDR1 is SGHAT and CDR2 is FQNNGV in the germline V gene. The CDR3 DNA sequence: TGTGCCAGCAGCTTAGAAAGGGGAGGAATCTACAATGAGCAGTTCTTC. Translation: CASSLERGGIYNEQFF.

The chain joins TRBV9 to TRBJ1-4; the match to TRBD1 covers 7 bases. V was clipped by 2 bases and J by 8 bases; unmatched bases: 6. In germline, CDR1 is SGDLS, CDR2 YYNGEE. The CDR3 is 14 amino acids. In DNA form, the CDR3 reads TGTGCCAGCAGCGTGGGGACAGTAGAGGAAAAACTGTTTTTT. It codes for CASSVGTVEEKLFF.

The rearrangement uses TRBV19 and TRBJ2-2; D unclear. Trimming stripped 7 bases from V and 5 bases from J, with 11 bases between. There are 13 residues in the CDR3. Germline CDR1 reads LNHDA; CDR2 reads SQIVND (reference sequence). This chain's CDR3 is CASTKTDTGELFF. As DNA, the CDR3 is TGTGCCAGTACCAAGACTGATACCGGGGAGCTGTTTTTT.

The V gene is TRBV4-1, the J gene TRBJ1-5; D may be TRBD1 (5 bases). The CDR3 totals 15 residues. The V end was cut by 4 bases, the J end by 5 bases, with 15 bases between. CDR1 and CDR2 (germline): MGHRA, YSYEKL. The CDR3: CASSPLTSGHQPQHF. CDR3 nucleotide sequence: TGCGCCAGCAGCCCTTTAACTTCAGGGCATCAGCCCCAGCATTTT.

This clone was seen ten or more times. The chain couples TRBV18 to TRBJ2-1; D ambiguous. CDR1 is KGHSH, CDR2 LQKENI, per germline. The CDR3 length is 17 residues. V was shortened by 1 base and J by 4 bases, with 17 bases between the two germline ends. The CDR3 DNA follows: TGTGCCAGCTCACCACGTTTGCTAGGTGTTCGGTACAATGAGCAGTTCTTC. Encoded protein: CASSPRLLGVRYNEQFF.

The V gene is TRBV6-1, the J gene TRBJ1-1; 7 positions match TRBD1. CDR1 and CDR2 from the germline V gene are MNHNS and SASEGT. The CDR3 is 12 amino acids. The trim removed 5 bases at V and 7 bases at J, leaving 4 bases unmatched. Here the CDR3 DNA reads TGTGCCAGCAGTCGACAGGGAAATGAAGCTTTCTTT. Encoded protein: CASSRQGNEAFF.